This T cell receptor beta chain was profiled in a study of cytomegalovirus exposure and HLA in healthy donors. Regarding donors, all were healthy bone marrow donors. Germline CDR1 SEHNR, CDR2 FQNEAQ (reference sequence). The CDR3 loop spans 13 amino acids. V lost 5 bases, J lost 5 bases, and 5 bases stayed unmatched. PCR primers comprised 60 Vbeta and 13 Jbeta primers. Assay used: immunoSEQ multiplex PCR; TCRdb lists only in-frame clones, some missing. This table holds 55,000 to 70,000 clones, 70% found once. This clone was observed a few times. What it binds is not known. Study observations and caveats: Later work associated roughly 17,000 TCR beta sequences with HLA alleles at 0.05 false discovery rate. Later analysis demonstrated an association between a missense DCLRE1C variant and TCR beta V- and J-gene trimming.

The chain combines TRBV7-9 with TRBJ1-2; the match to TRBD1 covers 7 bases. This clonotype was obtained from a woman aged 55-70 years in good health and CMV-seropositive. The specimen sequenced was PBMCs. The CDR3: CASSPGTVYGYTF. CDR3 coding DNA: TGTGCCAGCAGCCCCGGGACAGTTTATGGCTACACCTTC.